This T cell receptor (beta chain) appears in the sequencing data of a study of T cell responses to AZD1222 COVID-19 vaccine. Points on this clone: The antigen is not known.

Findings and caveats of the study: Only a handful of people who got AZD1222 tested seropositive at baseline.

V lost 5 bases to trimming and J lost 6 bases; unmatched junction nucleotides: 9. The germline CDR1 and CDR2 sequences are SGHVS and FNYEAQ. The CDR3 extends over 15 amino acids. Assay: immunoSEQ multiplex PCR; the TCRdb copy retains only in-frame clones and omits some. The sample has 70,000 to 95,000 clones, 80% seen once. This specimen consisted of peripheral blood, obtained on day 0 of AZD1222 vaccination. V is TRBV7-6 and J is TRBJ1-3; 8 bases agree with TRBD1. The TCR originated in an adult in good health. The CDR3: CASSLGQGEQNTIYF. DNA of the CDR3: TGTGCCAGCAGCCTCGGACAGGGAGAACAAAACACCATATATTTT.